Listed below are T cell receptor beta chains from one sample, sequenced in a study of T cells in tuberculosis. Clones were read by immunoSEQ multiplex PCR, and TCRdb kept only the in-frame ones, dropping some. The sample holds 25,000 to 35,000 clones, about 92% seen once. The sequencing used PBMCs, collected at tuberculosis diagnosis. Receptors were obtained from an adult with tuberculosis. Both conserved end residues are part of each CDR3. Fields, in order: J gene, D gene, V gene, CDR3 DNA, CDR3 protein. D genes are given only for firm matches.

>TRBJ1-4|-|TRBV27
TGTGCCAGCAGTTTGAGAGGTTGGGTGGCTCCGGGGGACACTAATGAAAAACTGTTTTTT
CASSLRGWVAPGDTNEKLFF
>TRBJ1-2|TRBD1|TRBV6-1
TGTGCCAGCAGTGTTCCAGGGGGTTATGGCTACACCTTC
CASSVPGGYGYTF
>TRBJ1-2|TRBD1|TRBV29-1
TGCAGCGTTGAAATCCGGGACAGGGGAAATAGGAACTATGGCTACACCTTC
CSVEIRDRGNRNYGYTF
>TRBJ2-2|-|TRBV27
TGTGCCAGCAGTTTTGCCCTACTTACCGGGGAGCTGTTTTTT
CASSFALLTGELFF
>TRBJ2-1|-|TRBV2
TGTGCCAGCAGTGAACGGGGTACACTCTCCTACAATGAGCAGTTCTTC
CASSERGTLSYNEQFF
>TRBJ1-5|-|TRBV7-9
TGTGCCAGCAGCTCACAGGGTAACCAGCCCCAGCATTTT
CASSSQGNQPQHF
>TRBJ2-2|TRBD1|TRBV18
TGTGCCAGCTCCCCACAGGGGGCCGGGGAGCTGTTTTTT
CASSPQGAGELFF
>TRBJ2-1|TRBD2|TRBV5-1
TGCGCCAGCAGCTTGGCCAGGGTGCGGGAGGGAAACAATGAGCAGTTCTTC
CASSLARVREGNNEQFF
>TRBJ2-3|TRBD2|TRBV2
TGTGCCAGCAGTGAAAACCTCCTAGCGGCTAGCACAGATACGCAGTATTTT
CASSENLLAASTDTQYF
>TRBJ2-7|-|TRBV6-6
TGTGCCAGCAGTTACGCAACAGCCCGACCTACCTACGAGCAGTACTTC
CASSYATARPTYEQYF
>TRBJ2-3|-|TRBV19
TGTGCCAGTACCGGGCGTAATAGCGACACAGATACGCAGTATTTT
CASTGRNSDTDTQYF
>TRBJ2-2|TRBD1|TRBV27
TGTGCCAGCAGAAGGACAGGGGATCCCGGGGAGCTGTTTTTT
CASRRTGDPGELFF
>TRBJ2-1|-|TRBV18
TGTGCCAGCTCATTACAGGGATCCCTGAATGAGCAGTTCTTC
CASSLQGSLNEQFF
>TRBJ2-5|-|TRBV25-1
TGTGCCAGCAGAGGAACAGGGACAATCCAAGAGACCCAGTACTTC
CASRGTGTIQETQYF
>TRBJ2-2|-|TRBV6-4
TGTGCCAGCAGTGACGGCCAAACCGGGGAGCTGTTTTTT
CASSDGQTGELFF
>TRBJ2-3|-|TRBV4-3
TGCGCCAGCAGCCAAGGTAGCCTTCGCACAGATACGCAGTATTTT
CASSQGSLRTDTQYF
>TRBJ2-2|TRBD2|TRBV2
TGTGCCAGCACCGGGAGGGGGGGGCGAAACACCGGGGAGCTGTTTTTT
CASTGRGGRNTGELFF